What follows describes a single T cell receptor (beta chain). Per the original data handling: Counts of nucleated cells, estimated from reference gene primer amplification, were obtained. Clones were read by immunoSEQ multiplex PCR, and TCRdb kept only the in-frame ones, dropping some. D and trimming come from the DNA, and the V and J calls and clone size come from that table. Here the sample spans approximately 160,000 clones, 65% to 85% being singletons. The data were taken from a study of blood T cell repertoires in COVID-19. The CDR3 has 15 residues. Germline V gene data show CDR1 as LGHDT and CDR2 as YNNKEL (reference sequence). Trimming took 4 bases from V and 0 from J, leaving 13 bases between them.

The chain has TRBV3-1 (or the pseudogene TRBV3-2) and TRBJ2-7, with D possibly being TRBD2 (7 bases). Source material: peripheral blood. This receptor was taken from a woman older than 75 with active or convalescent COVID-19. This CDR3 is CASSRGGSSSYEQYF. CDR3 nucleotides: TGTGCCAGCAGCCGGGGGGGCTCCAGCTCCTACGAGCAGTACTTC.